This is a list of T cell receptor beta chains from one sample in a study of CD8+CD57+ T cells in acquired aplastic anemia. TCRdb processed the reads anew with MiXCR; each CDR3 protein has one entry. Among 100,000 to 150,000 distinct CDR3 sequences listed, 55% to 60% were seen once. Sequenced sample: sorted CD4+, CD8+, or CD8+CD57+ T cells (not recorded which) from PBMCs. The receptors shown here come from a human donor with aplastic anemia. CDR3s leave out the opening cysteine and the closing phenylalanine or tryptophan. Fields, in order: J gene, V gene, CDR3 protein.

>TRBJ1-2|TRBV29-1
SVDGGRRYGYT
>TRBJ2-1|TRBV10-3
AIRTGEHNEQF
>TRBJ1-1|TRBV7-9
ASRTTGRNTEAF
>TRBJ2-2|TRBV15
ATGTGALSTGELF
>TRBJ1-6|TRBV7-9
ASHDSNSPLH
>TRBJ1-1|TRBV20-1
SARDIPEAF
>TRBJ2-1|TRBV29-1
SVEGGLAVNEQF
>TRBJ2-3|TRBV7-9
ASSSTADTQY
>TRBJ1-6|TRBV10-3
AISESSIISSYNSPLH
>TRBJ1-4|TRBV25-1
ASSDGSATNEKLF
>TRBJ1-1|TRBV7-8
ASSLTTALLGEAF
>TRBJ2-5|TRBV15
ATGSTRTGGLEETQY
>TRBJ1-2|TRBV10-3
APGPGQGPNYGYT
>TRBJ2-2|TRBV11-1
ASSLDPSGGMGELF
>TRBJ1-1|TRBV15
ATSTDRENTEAF
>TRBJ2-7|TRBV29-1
SAFYRYEQY
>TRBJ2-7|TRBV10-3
ATRDGPTYEQY
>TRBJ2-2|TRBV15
ATSRRTGGELF
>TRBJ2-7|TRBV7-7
ASSRGHLNYEQY
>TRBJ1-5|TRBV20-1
SARPGGQPQH
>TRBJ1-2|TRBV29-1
SYLRTGVYYGYT
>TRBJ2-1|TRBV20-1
SAKIPLGEQF
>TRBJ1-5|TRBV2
ASSFLGADQPQH
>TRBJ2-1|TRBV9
ASSEGRLAGNEQF
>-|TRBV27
ASSFGGNYNEQF
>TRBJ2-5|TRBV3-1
ASSQVWDGETQY
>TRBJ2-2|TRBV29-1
SVAIAANTGELF
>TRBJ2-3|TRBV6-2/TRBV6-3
SSGRGTDTQY
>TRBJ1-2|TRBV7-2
ASSWRWTERYT
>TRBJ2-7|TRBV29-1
SVGTVQAYEQY
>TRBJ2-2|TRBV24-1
ATSDLSSGELF